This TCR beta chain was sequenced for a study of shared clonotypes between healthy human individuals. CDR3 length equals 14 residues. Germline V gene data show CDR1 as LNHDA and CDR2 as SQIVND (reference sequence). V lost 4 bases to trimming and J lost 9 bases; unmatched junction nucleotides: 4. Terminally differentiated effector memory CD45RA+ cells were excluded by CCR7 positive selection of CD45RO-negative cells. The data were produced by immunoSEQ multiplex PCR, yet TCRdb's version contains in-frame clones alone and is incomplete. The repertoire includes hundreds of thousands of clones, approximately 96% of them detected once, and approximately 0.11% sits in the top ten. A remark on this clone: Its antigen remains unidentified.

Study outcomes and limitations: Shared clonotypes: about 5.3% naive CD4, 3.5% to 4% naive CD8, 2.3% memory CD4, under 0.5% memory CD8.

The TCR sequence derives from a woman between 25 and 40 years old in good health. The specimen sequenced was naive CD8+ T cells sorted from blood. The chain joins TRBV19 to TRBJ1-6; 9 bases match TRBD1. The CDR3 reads CASSNGQGFSPLHF. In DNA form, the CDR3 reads TGTGCCAGTAGTAATGGACAGGGGTTTTCACCCCTCCACTTT. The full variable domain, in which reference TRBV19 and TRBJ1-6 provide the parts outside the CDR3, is DGGITQSPKYLFRKEGQNVTLSCEQNLNHDAMYWYRQDPGQGLRLIYYSQIVNDFQKGDIAEGYSVSREKKESFPLTVTSAQKNPTAFYLCASSNGQGFSPLHFGNGTRLTVT.